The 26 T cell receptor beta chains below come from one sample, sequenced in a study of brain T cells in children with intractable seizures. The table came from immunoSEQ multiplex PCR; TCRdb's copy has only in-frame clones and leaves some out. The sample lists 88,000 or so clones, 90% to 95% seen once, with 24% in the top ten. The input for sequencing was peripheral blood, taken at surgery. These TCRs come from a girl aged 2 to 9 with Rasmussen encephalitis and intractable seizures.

In DNA form, the CDR3 reads TGTGCCTGGGGCAGGGCTGATTCACCCCTCCACTTT. Amino acids: CAWGRADSPLHF. V usage is TRBV30 and J usage is TRBJ1-6; D might be TRBD1 (5 bases). CDR1 and CDR2 (germline): GTSNPN, SVGIG (reference sequence). The V end was cut by 5 bases, the J end by 8 bases, with 10 bases between. The CDR3 is made up of 12 amino acids.

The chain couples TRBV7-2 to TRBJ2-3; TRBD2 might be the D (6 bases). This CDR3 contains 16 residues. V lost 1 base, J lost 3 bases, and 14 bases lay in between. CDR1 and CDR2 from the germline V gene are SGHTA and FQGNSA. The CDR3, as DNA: TGTGCCAGCAGCTTAGAGGGGCGGGGCGGGACAGATACGCAGTATTTT. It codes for CASSLEGRGGTDTQYF.

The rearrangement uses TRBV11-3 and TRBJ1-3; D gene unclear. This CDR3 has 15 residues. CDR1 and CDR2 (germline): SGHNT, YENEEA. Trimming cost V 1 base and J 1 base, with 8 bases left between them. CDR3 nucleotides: TGTGCCAGCAGCTTAGCGGGTAGTTCTGGAAACACCATATATTTT. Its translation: CASSLAGSSGNTIYF.

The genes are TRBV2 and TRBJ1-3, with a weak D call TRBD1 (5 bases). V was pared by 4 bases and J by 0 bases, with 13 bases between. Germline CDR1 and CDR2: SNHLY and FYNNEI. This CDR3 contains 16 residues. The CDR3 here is CASSGGAVSSGNTIYF. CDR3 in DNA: TGTGCCAGCAGTGGAGGGGCGGTCAGCTCTGGAAACACCATATATTTT.

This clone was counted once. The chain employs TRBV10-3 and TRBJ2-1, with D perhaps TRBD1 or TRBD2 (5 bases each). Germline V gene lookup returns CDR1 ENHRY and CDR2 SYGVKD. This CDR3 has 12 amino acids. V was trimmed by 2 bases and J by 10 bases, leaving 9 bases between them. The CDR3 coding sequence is TGTGCCATCAGTGAGCAGGGACCCGAGCAGTTCTTC. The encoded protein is CAISEQGPEQFF.

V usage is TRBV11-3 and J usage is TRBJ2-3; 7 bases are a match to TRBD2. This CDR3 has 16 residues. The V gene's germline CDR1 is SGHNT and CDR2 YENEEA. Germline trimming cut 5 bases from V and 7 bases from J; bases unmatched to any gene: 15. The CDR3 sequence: CASSIPQAGDLNTQYF. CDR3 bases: TGTGCCAGCAGCATCCCACAGGCGGGAGATTTAAATACGCAGTATTTT.

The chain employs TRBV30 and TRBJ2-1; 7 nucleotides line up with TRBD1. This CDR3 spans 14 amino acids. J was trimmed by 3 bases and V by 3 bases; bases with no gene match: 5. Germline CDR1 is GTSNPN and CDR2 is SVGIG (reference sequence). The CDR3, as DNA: TGTGCCTGGAGCGGACAGGTACTCTACAATGAGCAGTTCTTC. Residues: CAWSGQVLYNEQFF.

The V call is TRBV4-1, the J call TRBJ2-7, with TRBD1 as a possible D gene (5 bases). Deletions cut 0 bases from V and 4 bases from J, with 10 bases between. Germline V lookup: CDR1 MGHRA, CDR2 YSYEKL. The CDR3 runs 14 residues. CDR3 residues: CASSQDRAGYEQYF. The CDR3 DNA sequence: TGCGCCAGCAGCCAAGACAGGGCAGGTTACGAGCAGTACTTC.

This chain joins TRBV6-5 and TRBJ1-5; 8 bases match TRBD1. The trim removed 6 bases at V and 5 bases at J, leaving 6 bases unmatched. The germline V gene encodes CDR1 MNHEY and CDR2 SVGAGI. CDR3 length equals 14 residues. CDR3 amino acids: CASRRTGWHQPQHF. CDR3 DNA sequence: TGTGCCAGCAGACGGACAGGGTGGCATCAGCCCCAGCATTTT.

CDR3 protein: CATSRDMAGRQGYTF. In DNA form, the CDR3 reads TGTGCCACCAGCAGAGATATGGCCGGGAGACAGGGCTACACCTTC. The genes are TRBV15 and TRBJ1-2; a weak D match, TRBD1 (5 bases). V was trimmed by 0 bases and J by 8 bases, leaving 16 bases between them. The CDR3 runs to 15 residues. The germline gives CDR1 LNHNV, CDR2 YYDKDF (reference sequence). Full variable domain (outside the CDR3, taken from reference TRBV15 and TRBJ1-2): DAMVIQNPRYQVTQFGKPVTLSCSQTLNHNVMYWYQQKSSQAPKLLFHYYDKDFNNEADTPDNFQSRRPNTSFCFLDIRSPGLGDTAMYLCATSRDMAGRQGYTFGSGTRLTVV.

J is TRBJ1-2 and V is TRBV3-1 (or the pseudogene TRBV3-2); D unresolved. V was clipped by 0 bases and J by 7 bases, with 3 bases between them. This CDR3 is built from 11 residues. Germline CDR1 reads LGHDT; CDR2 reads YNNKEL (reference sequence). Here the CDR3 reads CASSQDAGYTF. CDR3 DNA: TGTGCCAGCAGCCAAGATGCTGGCTACACCTTC.

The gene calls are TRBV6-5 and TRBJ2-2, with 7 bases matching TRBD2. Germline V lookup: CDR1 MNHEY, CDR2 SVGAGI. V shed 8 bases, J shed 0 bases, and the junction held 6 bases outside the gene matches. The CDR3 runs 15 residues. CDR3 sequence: CASHLGGSNTGELFF. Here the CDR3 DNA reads TGTGCCAGCCACTTGGGGGGGTCGAACACCGGGGAGCTGTTTTTT.

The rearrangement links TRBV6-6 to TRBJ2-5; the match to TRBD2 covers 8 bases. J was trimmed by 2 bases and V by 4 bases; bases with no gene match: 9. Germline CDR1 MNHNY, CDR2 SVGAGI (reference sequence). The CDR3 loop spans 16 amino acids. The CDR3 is CASSFRRGAWQETQYF. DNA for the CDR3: TGTGCCAGCAGTTTCCGGCGGGGGGCGTGGCAAGAGACCCAGTACTTC.

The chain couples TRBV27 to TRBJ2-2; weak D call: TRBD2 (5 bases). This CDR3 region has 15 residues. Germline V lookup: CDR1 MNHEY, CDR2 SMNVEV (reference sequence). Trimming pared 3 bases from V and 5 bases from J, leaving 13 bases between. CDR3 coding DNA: TGTGCCAGCAGTTTCACCCCGGGAACGACCGGGGAGCTGTTTTTT. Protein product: CASSFTPGTTGELFF.

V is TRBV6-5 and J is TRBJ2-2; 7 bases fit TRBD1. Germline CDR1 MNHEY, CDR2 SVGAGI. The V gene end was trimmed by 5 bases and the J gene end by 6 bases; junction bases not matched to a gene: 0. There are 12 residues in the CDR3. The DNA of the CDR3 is TGTGCCAGCAGTCAGGGGGCCGGGGAGCTGTTTTTT. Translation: CASSQGAGELFF.

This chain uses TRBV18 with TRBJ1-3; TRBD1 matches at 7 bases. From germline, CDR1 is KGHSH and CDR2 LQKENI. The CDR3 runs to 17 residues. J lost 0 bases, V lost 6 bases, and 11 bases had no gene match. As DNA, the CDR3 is TGTGCCAGCTCTCCATTGGACAGGAGCAACTCTGGAAACACCATATATTTT. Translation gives CASSPLDRSNSGNTIYF. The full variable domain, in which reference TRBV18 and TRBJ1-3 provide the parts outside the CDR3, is NAGVMQNPRHLVRRRGQEARLRCSPMKGHSHVYWYRQLPEEGLKFMVYLQKENIIDESGMPKERFSAEFPKEGPSILRIQQVVRGDSAAYFCASSPLDRSNSGNTIYFGEGSWLTVV.

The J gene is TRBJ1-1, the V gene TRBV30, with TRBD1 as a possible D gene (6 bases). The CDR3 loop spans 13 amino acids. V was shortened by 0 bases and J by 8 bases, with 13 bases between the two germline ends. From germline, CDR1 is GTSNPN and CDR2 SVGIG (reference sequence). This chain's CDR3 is CAWSVRYDREAFF. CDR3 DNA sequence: TGTGCCTGGAGTGTACGGTATGACAGGGAAGCTTTCTTT.

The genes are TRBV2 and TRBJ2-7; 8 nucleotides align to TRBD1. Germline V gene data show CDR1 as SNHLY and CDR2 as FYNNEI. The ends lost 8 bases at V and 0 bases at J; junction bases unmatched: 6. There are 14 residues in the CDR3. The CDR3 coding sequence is TGTGCCAGCCGGGGACAGGCCAGCTCCTACGAGCAGTACTTC. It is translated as CASRGQASSYEQYF.

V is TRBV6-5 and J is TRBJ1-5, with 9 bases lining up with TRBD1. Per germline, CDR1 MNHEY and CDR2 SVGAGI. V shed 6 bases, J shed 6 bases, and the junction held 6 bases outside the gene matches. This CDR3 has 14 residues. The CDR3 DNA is TGTGCCAGCAGCAACCACAGGGGGCTTCAGCCCCAGCATTTT. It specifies CASSNHRGLQPQHF.

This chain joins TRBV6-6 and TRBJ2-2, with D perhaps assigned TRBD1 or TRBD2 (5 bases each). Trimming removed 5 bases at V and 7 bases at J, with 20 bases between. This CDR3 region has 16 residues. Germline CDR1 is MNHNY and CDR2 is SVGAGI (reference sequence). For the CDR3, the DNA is TGTGCCAGCAGTCCCCGGGACCGGGCAGAAGGCGGGGAGCTGTTTTTT. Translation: CASSPRDRAEGGELFF.

The CDR3 DNA reads as TGTGCCAGCAGCCGCGGACTAGCGGGAGGAGAAAGGGTCGGGGAGCTGTTTTTT. Translated, it gives CASSRGLAGGERVGELFF. The chain is built from TRBV7-3 and TRBJ2-2, with TRBD2 identical over 14 bases. The V segment lost 5 bases and the J segment 7 bases; nucleotides outside the gene matches: 12. The germline V gene has CDR1 SGHTA and CDR2 FQGTGA. This CDR3 contains 18 residues.

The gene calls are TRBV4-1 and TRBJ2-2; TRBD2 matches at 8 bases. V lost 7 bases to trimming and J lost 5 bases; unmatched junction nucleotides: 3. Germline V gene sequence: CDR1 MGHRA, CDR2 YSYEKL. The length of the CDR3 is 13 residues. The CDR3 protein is CASKKRGTGELFF. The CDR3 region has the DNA TGCGCCAGCAAAAAGCGGGGGACCGGGGAGCTGTTTTTT.

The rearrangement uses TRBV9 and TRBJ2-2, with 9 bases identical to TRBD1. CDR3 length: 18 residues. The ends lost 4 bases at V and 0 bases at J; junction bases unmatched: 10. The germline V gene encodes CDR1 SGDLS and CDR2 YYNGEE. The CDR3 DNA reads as TGTGCCAGCAGCTTAAATACAGGGGGCTTAACGAACACCGGGGAGCTGTTTTTT. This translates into CASSLNTGGLTNTGELFF.

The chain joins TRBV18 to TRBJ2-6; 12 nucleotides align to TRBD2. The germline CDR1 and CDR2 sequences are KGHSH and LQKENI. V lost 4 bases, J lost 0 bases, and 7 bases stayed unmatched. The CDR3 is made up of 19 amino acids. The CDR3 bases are TGTGCCAGCTCACAATCCGGACTAGCGGGAATCTCTGGGGCCAACGTCCTGACTTTC. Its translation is CASSQSGLAGISGANVLTF.

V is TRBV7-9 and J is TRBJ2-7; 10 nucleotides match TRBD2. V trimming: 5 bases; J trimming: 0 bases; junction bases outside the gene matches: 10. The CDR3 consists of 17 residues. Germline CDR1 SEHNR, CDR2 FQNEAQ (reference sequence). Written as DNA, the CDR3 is TGTGCCAGCAGCCTACGGACTAGCGGAACAAGCTCCTACGAGCAGTACTTC. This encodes CASSLRTSGTSSYEQYF.

The CDR3 is CASSLMNQPQHF. CDR3 sequence (DNA): TGTGCCAGCAGCTTAATGAATCAGCCCCAGCATTTT. V gene TRBV7-2 combines with J gene TRBJ1-5; D is ambiguous. Germline V gene sequence: CDR1 SGHTA, CDR2 FQGNSA. V was cut by 2 bases and J by 4 bases, with 3 bases left in between. This CDR3 contains 12 residues. The whole variable domain, remainder taken from reference TRBV7-2 and TRBJ1-5, is GAGVSQSPSNKVTEKGKDVELRCDPISGHTALYWYRQSLGQGLEFLIYFQGNSAPDKSGLPSDRFSAERTGGSVSTLTIQRTQQEDSAVYLCASSLMNQPQHFGDGTRLSIL.